This T cell receptor beta chain was recovered during a study of blood T cell repertoires in COVID-19. CDR3 length equals 15 residues. The V end was cut by 1 base, the J end by 6 bases, with 16 bases between. Per germline, CDR1 SGHNT and CDR2 YYREEE (reference sequence). Sequencing used immunoSEQ multiplex PCR; TCRdb keeps in-frame clones, though not all of them. The sample lists around 3,600 clones; about three quarters were seen once. The sample consisted of peripheral blood. The chain has TRBV5-4 and TRBJ1-1; tentatively, D is TRBD1 (6 bases). The sequence derives from a man aged 70-80 years with active COVID-19. The CDR3 protein is CASSLSAGGIAEAFF. The CDR3 coding sequence is TGTGCCAGCAGCTTGTCGGCGGGGGGCATCGCTGAAGCTTTCTTT.